This T cell receptor beta chain was found in a study of T-cell memory formation after mild COVID-19. General observations from the study: In second-wave clones peaking day 37, SARS-CoV-2 specificity remained unconfirmed. Mainly CM and EM harbored the contracting CD4+ clones; mainly EMRA harbored the CD8+ ones.

Points on this clonotype: Antigen: not known.

Germline V gene sequence: CDR1 MNHNS, CDR2 SASEGT. The length of the CDR3 is 13 residues. The V and J ends lost 2 bases and 4 bases respectively, with 6 bases between them. TCRdb reprocessed the 5' RACE reads with MiXCR, giving one entry per CDR3 protein. The sample lists a few hundred thousand distinct CDR3 sequences; 20% to 25% were seen once. This TCR derives from a man aged 18 to 30 who had mild COVID-19 (a few samples of this study predate the infection). Cell type and time point are not known. The genes are TRBV6-1 and TRBJ1-5; D gene unclear. Sample: PBMCs or a T cell subset sorted from them (not recorded which). The CDR3 coding sequence is TGTGCCAGCAGTGAAAGGGTAAATCAGCCCCAGCATTTT. Protein product: CASSERVNQPQHF.